This T cell receptor (beta chain) originates from a study of T cells in Graves' hyperthyroidism and ophthalmopathy. Overall study findings and caveats: By a 13 V-J model, ophthalmopathy was set apart from stable hyperthyroidism.

This clonotype was counted many times. Its antigen is not identified. The investigators amplified TCR beta CDR3 regions from RNA transcripts. The study used the HTBI primer set for a first-round RT-PCR of the TCR CDR3. TCRdb itself ran the multiplex PCR reads through MiXCR, one entry per CDR3 protein. The sample lists 660,000 or so distinct CDR3 sequences; less than 25% were seen once. Sequenced input: blood. The clonotype comes from a man aged 25-45 years with Graves' ophthalmopathy.

In DNA form, the CDR3 reads TGTGCCAGCAGCCAAGATCTGGAACTAGCGGGAGTCGGCGAGACCCAGTACTTC. Its protein is CASSQDLELAGVGETQYF. The chain combines TRBV3-1 with TRBJ2-5; 11 bases align to TRBD2. This CDR3 comprises 18 residues. After removal of 0 bases from V and 5 bases from J, the junction contained 11 bases not matched to a gene. The germline CDR1 and CDR2 sequences are LGHDT and YNNKEL (reference sequence).